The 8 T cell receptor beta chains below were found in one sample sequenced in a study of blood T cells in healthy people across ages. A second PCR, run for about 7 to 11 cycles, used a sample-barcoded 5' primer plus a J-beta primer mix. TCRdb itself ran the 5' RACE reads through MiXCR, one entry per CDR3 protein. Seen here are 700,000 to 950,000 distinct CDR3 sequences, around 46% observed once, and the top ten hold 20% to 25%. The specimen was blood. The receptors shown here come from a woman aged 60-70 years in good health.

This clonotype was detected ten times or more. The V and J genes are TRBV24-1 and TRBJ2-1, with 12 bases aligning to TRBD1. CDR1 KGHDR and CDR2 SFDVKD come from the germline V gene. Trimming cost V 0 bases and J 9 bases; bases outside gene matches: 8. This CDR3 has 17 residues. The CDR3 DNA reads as TGTGCCACCAGTGATTTGGACCCGGGACAGGGGGCCAGTGAGCAGTTCTTC. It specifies CATSDLDPGQGASEQFF.

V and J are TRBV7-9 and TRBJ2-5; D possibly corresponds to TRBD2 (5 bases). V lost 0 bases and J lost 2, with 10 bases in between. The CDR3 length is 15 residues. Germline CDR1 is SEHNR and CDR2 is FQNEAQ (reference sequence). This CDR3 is CASSLAEVMQETQYF. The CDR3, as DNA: TGTGCCAGCAGCTTAGCGGAGGTAATGCAAGAGACCCAGTACTTC.

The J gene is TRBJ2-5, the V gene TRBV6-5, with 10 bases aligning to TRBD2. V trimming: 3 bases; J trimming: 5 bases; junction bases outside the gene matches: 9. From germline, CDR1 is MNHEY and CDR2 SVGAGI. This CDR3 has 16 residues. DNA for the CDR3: TGTGCCAGCAGTTATGCTACTAGCGGGATGAGGGAGACCCAGTACTTC. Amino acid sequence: CASSYATSGMRETQYF.

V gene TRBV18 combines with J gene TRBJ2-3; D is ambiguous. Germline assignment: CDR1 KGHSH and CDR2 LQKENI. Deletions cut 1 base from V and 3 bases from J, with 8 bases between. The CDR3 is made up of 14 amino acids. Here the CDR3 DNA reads TGTGCCAGCTCACCACGGAGTACGACAGATACGCAGTATTTT. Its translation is CASSPRSTTDTQYF.

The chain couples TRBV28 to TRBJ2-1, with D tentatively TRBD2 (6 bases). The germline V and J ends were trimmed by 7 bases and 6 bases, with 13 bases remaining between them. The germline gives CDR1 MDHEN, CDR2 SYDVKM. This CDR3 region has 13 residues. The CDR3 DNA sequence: TGTGCCAGCACTGTGGGGGGTACCAATGAGCAGTTCTTC. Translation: CASTVGGTNEQFF.

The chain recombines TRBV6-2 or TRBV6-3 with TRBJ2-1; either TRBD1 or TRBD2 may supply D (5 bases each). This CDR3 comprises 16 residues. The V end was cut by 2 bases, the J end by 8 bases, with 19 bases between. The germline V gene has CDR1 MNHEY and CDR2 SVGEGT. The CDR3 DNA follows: TGTGCCAGCAGTTACCCGCCCGGGGCTTCCAGAGATGAGCAGTTCTTC. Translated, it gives CASSYPPGASRDEQFF.

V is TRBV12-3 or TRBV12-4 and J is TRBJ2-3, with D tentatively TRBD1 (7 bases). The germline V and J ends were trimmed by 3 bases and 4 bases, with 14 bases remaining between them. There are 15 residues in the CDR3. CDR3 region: CASSFGGGAADTQYF. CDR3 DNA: TGTGCCAGCAGTTTTGGAGGGGGCGCGGCAGATACGCAGTATTTT.

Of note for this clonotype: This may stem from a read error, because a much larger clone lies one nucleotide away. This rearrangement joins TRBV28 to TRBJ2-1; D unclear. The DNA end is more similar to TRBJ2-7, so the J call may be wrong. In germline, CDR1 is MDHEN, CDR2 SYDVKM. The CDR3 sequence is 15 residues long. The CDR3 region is CASSRASDSYNEQYF. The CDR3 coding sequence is TGTGCCAGCAGTCGGGCGAGCGACTCCTACAATGAGCAGTACTTC.